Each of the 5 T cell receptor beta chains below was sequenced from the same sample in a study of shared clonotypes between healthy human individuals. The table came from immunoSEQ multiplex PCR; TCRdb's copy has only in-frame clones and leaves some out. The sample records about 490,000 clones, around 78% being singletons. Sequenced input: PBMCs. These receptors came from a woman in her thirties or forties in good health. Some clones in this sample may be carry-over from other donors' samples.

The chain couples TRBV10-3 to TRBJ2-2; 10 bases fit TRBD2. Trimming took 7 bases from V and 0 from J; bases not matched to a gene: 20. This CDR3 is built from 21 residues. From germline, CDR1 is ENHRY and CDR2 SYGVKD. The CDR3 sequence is CAIKGPRGLAGATTNTGELFF. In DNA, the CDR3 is TGTGCCATCAAGGGCCCTCGGGGCCTAGCGGGAGCCACTACGAACACCGGGGAGCTGTTTTTT.

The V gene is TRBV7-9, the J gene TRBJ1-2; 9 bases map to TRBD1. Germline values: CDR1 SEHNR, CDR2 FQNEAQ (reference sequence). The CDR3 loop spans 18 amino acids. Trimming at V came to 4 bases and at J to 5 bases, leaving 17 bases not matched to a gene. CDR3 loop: CASSSPGQGPSIPYGYTF. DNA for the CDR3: TGTGCCAGCAGCTCGCCGGGACAGGGCCCATCAATCCCTTATGGCTACACCTTC.

CDR3 region: CASSPRSSNYGYTF. CDR3 DNA: TGTGCCAGTAGTCCCCGTTCCTCTAACTATGGCTACACCTTC. This chain uses TRBV19 with TRBJ1-2, with D uncertain. V was pared by 5 bases and J by 0 bases, with 10 bases between. The CDR3 length is 14 residues. Germline-derived CDR1 and CDR2 are LNHDA and SQIVND (reference sequence).

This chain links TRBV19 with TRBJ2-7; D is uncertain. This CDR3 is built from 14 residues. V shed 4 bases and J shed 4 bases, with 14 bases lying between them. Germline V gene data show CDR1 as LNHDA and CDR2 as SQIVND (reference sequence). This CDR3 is CASSKDLWLYEQYF. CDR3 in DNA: TGTGCCAGTAGTAAGGACCTTTGGCTATACGAGCAGTACTTC.

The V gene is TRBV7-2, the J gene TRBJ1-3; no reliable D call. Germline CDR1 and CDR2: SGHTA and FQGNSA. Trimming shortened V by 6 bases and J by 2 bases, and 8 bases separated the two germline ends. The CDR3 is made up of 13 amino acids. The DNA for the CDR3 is TGTGCCAGCAGTTCCCGGGCTGGAAACACCATATATTTT. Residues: CASSSRAGNTIYF. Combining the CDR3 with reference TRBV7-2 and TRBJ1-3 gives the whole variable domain GAGVSQSPSNKVTEKGKDVELRCDPISGHTALYWYRQSLGQGLEFLIYFQGNSAPDKSGLPSDRFSAERTGGSVSTLTIQRTQQEDSAVYLCASSSRAGNTIYFGEGSWLTVV.